Listed here is a single T cell receptor beta chain. The antigen is unknown. The data belong to a study of cytomegalovirus exposure and HLA in healthy donors. The PCR employed 60 Vbeta primers together with 13 Jbeta primers. This table comes from immunoSEQ multiplex PCR, and its TCRdb copy is limited to in-frame clones, with some not included. The top ten hold around 0.92% of the sample, which has roughly 120,000 clones, 80% seen once. Findings and caveats of the study: Later analysis indicated greater clonal expansion among HLA-associated TCR beta chains than among equally common other chains. As a later analysis showed, a missense DCLRE1C variant was linked to trimming of TCR beta V- and J-genes. For presence/absence analyses, sequencing depth was assumed to be roughly uniform across donors. TCR beta chains numbering some 160 were designated cytomegalovirus-associated.

Sequencing was carried out using PBMCs. The receptor was isolated from a human donor in good health.

The CDR3 nucleotides are TGTGCCAGCAGTGGCCCCTATGGCTACACCTTC. The encoded protein is CASSGPYGYTF. This rearrangement joins TRBV27 to TRBJ1-2; D is unresolved. The ends were cut back, 5 bases at V and 4 bases at J, with 5 bases in the middle. There are 11 residues in the CDR3. Germline CDR1 MNHEY, CDR2 SMNVEV (reference sequence).